This is a list of T cell receptor beta chains from one sample in a study of coeliac disease. Data came from immunoSEQ multiplex PCR; TCRdb stores just in-frame clones and leaves some out. The sample includes some 3,300 clones, over 60% of them seen just once. Material: lymphocytes from the gut lamina propria. The source of these receptors is a man older than 75 without celiac disease. CDR3s include the opening cysteine and the closing phenylalanine or tryptophan. A D gene is named only where the DNA matches it firmly. A clone size is listed for some rows: how often the clone was seen (once, few, many), or a class if it is expanded.

d_call: .; v_call: TRBV29-1; clone_size: .; j_call: TRBJ1-2; cdr3_aa: CSVERDTDGYTF; cdr3_nt: TGCAGCGTTGAACGGGACACCGATGGCTACACCTTC
d_call: TRBD1; v_call: TRBV5-4; clone_size: .; j_call: TRBJ1-3; cdr3_aa: CASSLGTGRSSGNTIYF; cdr3_nt: TGTGCCAGCAGCTTGGGGACAGGCCGCTCCTCTGGAAACACCATATATTTT
d_call: .; v_call: TRBV18; clone_size: .; j_call: TRBJ1-3; cdr3_aa: CASSPPRGSGNTIYF; cdr3_nt: TGTGCCAGCTCACCACCGAGAGGCTCTGGAAACACCATATATTTT
d_call: TRBD2; v_call: TRBV27; clone_size: .; j_call: TRBJ2-7; cdr3_aa: CASSPLAGPSSYEQYF; cdr3_nt: TGTGCCAGCAGTCCACTAGCGGGCCCGAGCTCCTACGAGCAGTACTTC
d_call: .; v_call: TRBV7-8; clone_size: few; j_call: TRBJ2-1; cdr3_aa: CASSLDSGALGNEQFF; cdr3_nt: TGTGCCAGCAGCTTAGACAGCGGAGCTTTGGGGAATGAGCAGTTCTTC
d_call: .; v_call: TRBV30; clone_size: .; j_call: TRBJ1-6; cdr3_aa: CAWNPRGASNSPLHF; cdr3_nt: TGTGCCTGGAACCCCCGTGGGGCCTCTAATTCACCCCTCCACTTT
d_call: .; v_call: TRBV5-1; clone_size: .; j_call: TRBJ1-4; cdr3_aa: CASSPGGAATNEKLFF; cdr3_nt: TGCGCCAGCAGCCCCGGAGGGGCCGCAACTAATGAAAAACTGTTTTTT
d_call: .; v_call: TRBV6-4; clone_size: .; j_call: TRBJ2-1; cdr3_aa: CASSHTQGGYNEQFF; cdr3_nt: TGTGCCAGCAGTCACACTCAGGGGGGCTACAATGAGCAGTTCTTC
d_call: .; v_call: TRBV19; clone_size: .; j_call: TRBJ2-1; cdr3_aa: CASSIARLVNEQFF; cdr3_nt: TGTGCCAGTAGTATAGCCCGACTAGTTAATGAGCAGTTCTTC
d_call: TRBD1; v_call: TRBV28; clone_size: .; j_call: TRBJ1-4; cdr3_aa: CASSLIGQGGEKLFF; cdr3_nt: TGTGCCAGCAGTCTTATCGGACAGGGTGGCGAAAAACTGTTTTTT
d_call: TRBD1; v_call: TRBV19; clone_size: .; j_call: TRBJ2-1; cdr3_aa: CASRAGTGLNEQFF; cdr3_nt: TGTGCCAGTAGGGCCGGGACAGGGTTGAATGAGCAGTTCTTC
d_call: TRBD1; v_call: TRBV5-8; clone_size: .; j_call: TRBJ2-5; cdr3_aa: CASSLGIWTGGFAQETQYF; cdr3_nt: TGTGCCAGCAGCTTGGGAATCTGGACAGGGGGATTCGCCCAAGAGACCCAGTACTTC
d_call: .; v_call: TRBV18; clone_size: .; j_call: TRBJ1-1; cdr3_aa: CASSLAGSVRTEAFF; cdr3_nt: TGTGCCAGCTCATTGGCAGGGTCGGTTCGTACTGAAGCTTTCTTT
d_call: .; v_call: TRBV27; clone_size: .; j_call: TRBJ2-1; cdr3_aa: CASRTGTRDLNEQFF; cdr3_nt: TGTGCCAGCAGGACAGGGACTAGGGACCTCAATGAGCAGTTCTTC
d_call: TRBD1; v_call: TRBV28; clone_size: .; j_call: TRBJ2-6; cdr3_aa: CASTPRDRGATGANVLTF; cdr3_nt: TGTGCCAGCACCCCCCGCGACAGGGGAGCTACTGGGGCCAACGTCCTGACTTTC
d_call: .; v_call: TRBV20-1; clone_size: hyperexpanded; j_call: TRBJ2-3; cdr3_aa: CSARDLSTQYF; cdr3_nt: TGCAGTGCTAGAGATTTGAGTACGCAGTATTTT
d_call: TRBD1; v_call: TRBV2; clone_size: few; j_call: TRBJ1-5; cdr3_aa: CASSPGQGGQPQHF; cdr3_nt: TGTGCCAGCAGTCCGGGACAGGGGGGACAGCCCCAGCATTTT
d_call: TRBD2; v_call: TRBV10-2; clone_size: .; j_call: TRBJ2-7; cdr3_aa: CASKGLAGPYEQYF; cdr3_nt: TGCGCCAGCAAGGGACTAGCGGGACCTTACGAGCAGTACTTC
d_call: TRBD1; v_call: TRBV11-2; clone_size: few; j_call: TRBJ2-2; cdr3_aa: CASRHSGTGFGGELFF; cdr3_nt: TGTGCCAGCAGACACTCCGGGACAGGGTTTGGTGGGGAGCTGTTTTTT
d_call: TRBD2; v_call: TRBV5-1; clone_size: .; j_call: TRBJ2-3; cdr3_aa: CASSLGVGGGPGGGTQYF; cdr3_nt: TGCGCCAGCAGCTTGGGAGTTGGCGGGGGGCCTGGAGGGGGTACGCAGTATTTT